This T cell receptor (beta chain) derives from a study of identical twins. This clonotype was detected a few times. Its antigen is currently unknown. A universal primer site was added by template switching, and unique molecular identifiers were carried by the cDNA. TCRdb independently ran MiXCR on the 5' RACE reads; one entry per CDR3 protein. The sample lists some 1,700,000 distinct CDR3 sequences; roughly a third were seen once. Findings and caveats of the study: For out-of-frame alpha sequences shared by twins, low generation probability was in excess.

This CDR3 is 16 amino acids long. Germline CDR1 reads SGHAT; CDR2 reads FQNNGV. Trimming removed 5 bases from V and 5 bases from J, with 19 bases in between. The clonotype originates from a newborn girl in good health. Sequences were obtained from cord blood. This chain connects TRBV11-2 to TRBJ2-1, with a possible D match to TRBD1 (6 bases). The CDR3 region is CASSPRDSQGHNEQFF. CDR3 coding DNA: TGTGCCAGCAGCCCAAGAGATAGTCAGGGGCACAATGAGCAGTTCTTC.